The 21 T cell receptor beta chains reported below all come from one sample, sequenced in a study of blood T cell repertoires in COVID-19. Repertoires were generated with immunoSEQ multiplex PCR, while TCRdb's copy carries only in-frame clones and drops some. The sample comprises around 140,000 clones, about three quarters of which are singletons, and 1.9% rests with the top ten. Sequencing used peripheral blood. These receptors came from a woman aged 60 to 75 with acute or convalescent COVID-19.

This rearrangement joins TRBV2 to TRBJ2-5; D possibly corresponds to TRBD2 (5 bases). Per germline, CDR1 SNHLY and CDR2 FYNNEI. V was clipped by 3 bases and J by 5 bases, with 13 bases between them. The CDR3 runs 14 residues. The CDR3 loop is CASSETLGRETQYF. CDR3 nucleotide sequence: TGTGCCAGCAGTGAGACACTAGGAAGGGAGACCCAGTACTTC.

This rearrangement joins TRBV14 to TRBJ2-6; D gene ambiguous. Germline V gene sequence: CDR1 SGHDN, CDR2 FVKESK. The CDR3 is 15 amino acids. V shed 2 bases and J shed 0 bases, with 5 bases lying between them. The CDR3 sequence: CASSQPISGANVLTF. CDR3 in DNA: TGTGCCAGCAGCCAACCAATCTCTGGGGCCAACGTCCTGACTTTC. Together with reference TRBV14 and TRBJ2-6, the CDR3 gives the full variable domain: EAGVTQFPSHSVIEKGQTVTLRCDPISGHDNLYWYRRVMGKEIKFLLHFVKESKQDESGMPNNRFLAERTGGTYSTLKVQPAELEDSGVYFCASSQPISGANVLTFGAGSRLTVL.

This clone was seen a handful of times. V is TRBV5-6 and J is TRBJ2-1; 8 nucleotides line up with TRBD2. The CDR3 is 15 residues long. V trimming: 4 bases; J trimming: 3 bases; junction bases outside the gene matches: 6. Germline lookup yields CDR1 SGHDT and CDR2 YYEEEE. The CDR3 reads CASSRLAGIYNEQFF. In nucleotides, the CDR3 is TGTGCCAGCAGCCGATTAGCGGGAATCTACAATGAGCAGTTCTTC.

V is TRBV27 and J is TRBJ1-6; D not certain. The CDR3 covers 14 residues. Germline V gene sequence: CDR1 MNHEY, CDR2 SMNVEV (reference sequence). V was trimmed by 10 bases and J by 7 bases, leaving 17 bases between them. Here the CDR3 DNA reads TGTGCCACCCAAACAAACAGCCTGAATTCACCCCTCCACTTT. Translating it yields CATQTNSLNSPLHF.

V and J are TRBV6-6 and TRBJ2-1; the match to TRBD2 covers 10 bases. The length of the CDR3 is 16 residues. With 0 bases clipped from V and 9 bases from J, the junction kept 8 bases outside the gene matches. Germline CDR1 is MNHNY and CDR2 is SVGAGI (reference sequence). In nucleotides, the CDR3 is TGTGCCAGCAGTTACTCCCGGGTAGCGGGAGGCACTGAGCAGTTCTTC. Translated: CASSYSRVAGGTEQFF.

CDR3 bases: TGTGCCAGCAGTTCACCGAGGGGGCTTCAAGAGACCCAGTACTTC. This codes for CASSSPRGLQETQYF. This chain connects TRBV6-6 to TRBJ2-5; 7 nucleotides line up with TRBD1. This CDR3 comprises 15 residues. The germline V gene has CDR1 MNHNY and CDR2 SVGAGI (reference sequence). V shed 4 bases and J 2 bases; nucleotides not matched to a gene: 7.

This sequence joins TRBV7-8 and TRBJ2-7; perhaps TRBD2 as D (5 bases). V lost 6 bases to trimming and J lost 2 bases, with 14 bases between them. The CDR3 is 14 amino acids. The germline gives CDR1 SGHVS, CDR2 FQNEAQ. The CDR3 nucleotides read TGTGCCAGCAGTACGAGAGGGTACCCCTACGAGCAGTACTTC. Amino acids: CASSTRGYPYEQYF.

The chain combines TRBV7-9 with TRBJ2-7; 9 bases are a match to TRBD1. CDR1 and CDR2 from the germline V gene are SEHNR and FQNEAQ (reference sequence). V shed 5 bases, J shed 3 bases, and the junction held 8 bases outside the gene matches. This CDR3 has 15 residues. The CDR3 reads CASSQGDRANYEQYF. CDR3 coding DNA: TGTGCCAGCAGCCAGGGGGACAGGGCAAACTACGAGCAGTACTTC.

This chain links TRBV2 with TRBJ1-5; tentatively, D is TRBD1 (5 bases). Germline-derived CDR1 and CDR2 are SNHLY and FYNNEI. V was clipped by 3 bases and J by 0 bases, with 12 bases between them. There are 16 residues in the CDR3. The CDR3 here is CASSEGGDYSNQPQHF. The CDR3 region has the DNA TGTGCCAGCAGTGAGGGGGGTGACTATAGCAATCAGCCCCAGCATTTT.

This chain links TRBV7-8 with TRBJ2-1; D is unresolved. The CDR3 is 11 residues long. Germline CDR1 reads SGHVS; CDR2 reads FQNEAQ. Trimming cost V 5 bases and J 13 bases, with 12 bases left between them. DNA for the CDR3: TGTGCCAGCAGCCGACGTAGTCATCAGTTCTTC. The encoded protein is CASSRRSHQFF. The full variable domain, in which reference TRBV7-8 and TRBJ2-1 provide the parts outside the CDR3, is GAGVSQSPRYKVAKRGQDVALRCDPISGHVSLFWYQQALGQGPEFLTYFQNEAQLDKSGLPSDRFFAERPEGSVSTLKIQRTQQEDSAVYLCASSRRSHQFFGPGTRLTVL.

The J gene is TRBJ2-7, the V gene TRBV6-6, with D perhaps TRBD1 (6 bases). CDR1 is MNHNY and CDR2 is SVGAGI in the germline V gene (reference sequence). The CDR3 totals 13 residues. Trimming left V 6 bases short and J 2 bases short, with 11 bases between. CDR3 sequence: CASRSQGTYEQYF. For the CDR3, the DNA is TGTGCCAGCAGATCTCAGGGGACCTACGAGCAGTACTTC.

This sequence joins TRBV7-9 and TRBJ2-6; 8 positions match TRBD1. Germline CDR1 SEHNR, CDR2 FQNEAQ (reference sequence). This CDR3 has 19 amino acids. J lost 0 bases, V lost 1 base, and 8 bases had no gene match. The DNA for the CDR3 is TGTGCCAGCAGCTTAGGGCGGGGACAGGCAAACTCTGGGGCCAACGTCCTGACTTTC. Protein: CASSLGRGQANSGANVLTF.

The chain carries TRBV7-8 and TRBJ1-3, with TRBD1 as a possible D gene (5 bases). With 4 bases removed from V and 2 bases from J, the gap between germline ends came to 12 bases. CDR1 is SGHVS and CDR2 is FQNEAQ in the germline V gene. The CDR3 covers 15 residues. The CDR3 coding sequence is TGTGCCAGCAGCTCCCTAACAGGACCTGGAAACACCATATATTTT. It codes for CASSSLTGPGNTIYF. Supplemented by reference TRBV7-8 and TRBJ1-3, the full variable domain reads GAGVSQSPRYKVAKRGQDVALRCDPISGHVSLFWYQQALGQGPEFLTYFQNEAQLDKSGLPSDRFFAERPEGSVSTLKIQRTQQEDSAVYLCASSSLTGPGNTIYFGEGSWLTVV.

This chain connects TRBV4-1 to TRBJ1-4, with D possibly TRBD1 on 5 matching bases. The CDR3 contains 18 residues. Trimming left V 0 bases short and J 2 bases short, with 16 bases between. CDR1 is MGHRA and CDR2 is YSYEKL in the germline V gene. This CDR3 reads CASSQEGREGLTNEKLFF. DNA for the CDR3: TGCGCCAGCAGCCAAGAGGGTAGGGAGGGACTGACTAATGAAAAACTGTTTTTT.

The V gene is TRBV5-4, the J gene TRBJ1-1; D unclear. Trimming removed 5 bases at V and 1 base at J, with 9 bases between. The germline CDR1 and CDR2 sequences are SGHNT and YYREEE (reference sequence). The CDR3 is 13 residues long. The CDR3: CASRLLRNTEAFF. The CDR3, as DNA: TGTGCCAGCAGGCTCCTGAGGAACACTGAAGCTTTCTTT.

V gene TRBV3-1 (or the pseudogene TRBV3-2) combines with J gene TRBJ2-7, with TRBD1 matching over 9 bases. Per germline, CDR1 LGHDT and CDR2 YNNKEL (reference sequence). Trimming cost V 4 bases and J 6 bases; bases outside gene matches: 16. The CDR3 is made up of 17 amino acids. The CDR3, as DNA: TGTGCCAGCAGCCTTTTCCGAGTAGGGGACAGGGCTCTCGAGCAGTACTTC. This translates into CASSLFRVGDRALEQYF.

On this clone itself: An end of the junction does not agree with germline; a read error may underlie this. The sample has other DNA sequences that encode this CDR3 too. The rearrangement links TRBV11-2 to TRBJ2-4; 7 bases are shared with TRBD2. This CDR3 contains 13 residues. Per germline, CDR1 SGHAT and CDR2 FQNNGV. The CDR3 sequence is CATSLWGGEFQYF. In DNA, the CDR3 is TGCGCCACCAGCCTCTGGGGGGGGGAGTTTCAGTACTTC.

The V gene is TRBV6-2 or TRBV6-3, the J gene TRBJ2-7, with 10 positions matching TRBD2. Trimming at V came to 5 bases and at J to 2 bases, leaving 12 bases not matched to a gene. This CDR3 has 17 residues. The germline CDR1 and CDR2 sequences are MNHEY and SVGEGT. The CDR3: CASSPSLAGVMAYEQYF. CDR3 coding DNA: TGTGCCAGCAGTCCATCCCTAGCGGGAGTGATGGCCTACGAGCAGTACTTC.

This clone was counted only a few times. The V call is TRBV5-4, the J call TRBJ1-1; D ambiguous. From germline, CDR1 is SGHNT and CDR2 YYREEE (reference sequence). This CDR3 region has 14 residues. With 0 bases removed from V and 4 bases from J, the gap between germline ends came to 10 bases. CDR3 region: CASSLEGGSTEAFF. DNA of the CDR3: TGTGCCAGCAGCTTGGAGGGAGGAAGCACTGAAGCTTTCTTT.

The genes are TRBV5-6 and TRBJ2-1; TRBD2 is a possible D gene (6 bases). Germline loops: CDR1 SGHDT, CDR2 YYEEEE. Trimming took 2 bases from V and 6 from J, leaving 15 bases between them. The length of the CDR3 is 15 residues. The CDR3 protein is CASSFSFRSGNEQFF. The CDR3 bases are TGTGCCAGCAGCTTTTCGTTTCGTAGCGGCAATGAGCAGTTCTTC. Together with reference TRBV5-6 and TRBJ2-1, the CDR3 gives the full variable domain: DAGVTQSPTHLIKTRGQQVTLRCSPKSGHDTVSWYQQALGQGPQFIFQYYEEEERQRGNFPDRFSGHQFPNYSSELNVNALLLGDSALYLCASSFSFRSGNEQFFGPGTRLTVL.

The V gene is TRBV10-1, the J gene TRBJ1-5; D is uncertain. The CDR3 spans 13 residues. V lost 3 bases and J lost 7, with 10 bases in between. Per germline, CDR1 WNHNN and CDR2 SYGVQD (reference sequence). CDR3 in amino acids: CASSEQIDQPQHF. The CDR3 DNA sequence: TGCGCCAGCAGTGAACAGATAGACCAGCCCCAGCATTTT.